This TCR beta chain comes out of a study of naive and memory T cell subsets. In its sample, this clonotype was seen a few times. From the second PCR step, alpha and beta chains were amplified apart. V was clipped by 5 bases and J by 8 bases, with 21 bases between them. The CDR3 consists of 15 residues. Germline CDR1 reads SEHNR; CDR2 reads FQNEAQ (reference sequence). An equimolar mix of two oligonucleotides served as the beta constant-region primer for TRBC1 and TRBC2. MiXCR was run by TCRdb on the UMI-ligation and nested PCR reads, yielding one entry per CDR3 protein. This sample has 21,000 or so distinct CDR3 sequences, with about 10% found just once.

The chain links TRBV7-9 to TRBJ1-2; tentatively, D is TRBD1 (5 bases). The clonotype comes from a human donor in good health. Source material: central memory CD8+ T cells from blood. The chain's CDR3 is CASSHKKNTGFGYTF. The CDR3 DNA sequence: TGTGCCAGCAGCCATAAAAAGAATACAGGCTTCGGCTACACCTTC.